The entry below describes one TCR beta chain. The data are from a study of blood T cell repertoires in COVID-19. Study in general: Donors in the United States, Italy and Spain gave samples during acute or convalescent COVID-19.

The J segment lost 6 bases and the V segment lost 1 base, leaving 7 bases of the junction unmatched. Germline CDR1 reads SGHTA; CDR2 reads FQGNSA. This CDR3 has 16 residues. Per the study methods: Amplification of reference gene primers provided the estimated nucleated cell counts. The protocol was immunoSEQ multiplex PCR, while the TCRdb copy is restricted to in-frame clones and leaves out a portion. V and J calls and clone size come straight from that table; D and trimming were deduced from the DNA. The sample has approximately 200,000 clones, roughly four fifths seen once. The chain carries TRBV7-2 and TRBJ2-1; 9 bases match TRBD2. Sequences were obtained from peripheral blood. The sequence came from a woman between 25 and 40 years old with acute or convalescent COVID-19. The CDR3 is CASSLGSAGGRNEQFF. The CDR3, as DNA: TGTGCCAGCAGCTTAGGTTCCGCGGGAGGGCGCAATGAGCAGTTCTTC.